The clone carrying this T cell receptor beta chain was seen at least ten times. What it recognizes is unknown. This record comes from a study of post-analysis software for immune sequencing data. Included in the TCR beta cDNA libraries were unique molecular identifiers. Using its own MiXCR run on the PCR reads, TCRdb lists one record per CDR3 protein. The sample consists of roughly 730,000 distinct CDR3 sequences, 25% to 30% of them appearing once. General study results and limits: Normalized Chao1 diversity in multiple sclerosis patients fell significantly below that of controls. TRBV5-6, TRBV5-1 and TRBV20-1 belonged to a set of about five TRBV segments that were more frequent in patients than controls.

This CDR3 spans 13 amino acids. Trimming took 3 bases from V and 2 from J, leaving 9 bases between them. Germline V gene sequence: CDR1 SQVTM, CDR2 ANQGSEA. This rearrangement joins TRBV29-1 to TRBJ2-3; no clear D gene. This clonotype was obtained from a girl aged 10 to 17 with multiple sclerosis. Sequences were obtained from blood. The CDR3 nucleotides read TGCAGCGTTGATTTTGGACCCACAGATACGCAGTATTTT. It is translated as CSVDFGPTDTQYF.